This T cell receptor (beta chain) originates from a study of blood T cell repertoires in COVID-19. Data came from immunoSEQ multiplex PCR; TCRdb stores just in-frame clones and leaves some out. Found here are some 160,000 clones, roughly 89% of them singletons; the top ten hold 10% to 13%. Trimming removed 2 bases from V and 12 bases from J, with 16 bases in between. The germline V gene encodes CDR1 MDHEN and CDR2 SYDVKM. The CDR3 extends over 14 amino acids. Sequencing was performed on peripheral blood. The chain is built from TRBV28 and TRBJ1-4; TRBD1 is a possible D gene (5 bases). The clonotype comes from a woman aged 70 to 79 with COVID-19, enrolled during active disease. The CDR3 here is CASSLAWGGAELFF. CDR3 sequence (DNA): TGTGCCAGCAGTTTAGCCTGGGGTGGGGCGGAACTGTTTTTT.